Listed here are 23 T cell receptor beta chains from one sample, sequenced in a study of blood T cell repertoires in COVID-19 (dated by TCRdb to 2018 to 2021). The method was the immunoSEQ multiplex PCR assay. The table comes from immuneACCESS by way of TCRdb, which keeps in-frame sequences with V and J called. Part of the clones is missing from these tables; in studies checked, under half for an unresolved V gene and the rest for unknown reasons. The sample contains about 240,000 clones, roughly 86% of them found a single time. The ten largest clones represent 2% to 3% of the sample. Source material: PBMCs or T cells enriched from blood (not recorded which). The receptor set was obtained from a woman aged 25-40 years with acute COVID-19.

The chain links TRBV3-1 (or the pseudogene TRBV3-2) to TRBJ1-4, with D maybe TRBD1 (6 bases). CDR3 size: 16 residues. From germline, CDR1 is LGHDT and CDR2 YNNKEL (reference sequence). With 4 bases removed from V and 4 bases from J, the gap between germline ends came to 16 bases. As DNA, the CDR3 is TGTGCCAGCAGCCCCGATCCGACAGGAGTTAATGAAAAACTGTTTTTT. Translation gives CASSPDPTGVNEKLFF.

This clone has just a few counts. V gene TRBV20-1 combines with J gene TRBJ1-2; TRBD1 matches at 9 bases. The V gene end was trimmed by 3 bases and the J gene end by 4 bases; junction bases not matched to a gene: 6. The CDR3 extends over 14 amino acids. Germline CDR1 reads DFQATT; CDR2 reads SNEGSKA (reference sequence). The CDR3 here is CSASTGTGPYGYTF. The CDR3, as DNA: TGCAGTGCTAGTACCGGGACAGGGCCCTATGGCTACACCTTC.

The chain joins TRBV5-6 to TRBJ1-6, with TRBD1 matching 8 bases. The germline V gene encodes CDR1 SGHDT and CDR2 YYEEEE. The CDR3 is 14 residues long. V gave up 3 bases and J gave up 11 bases; unmatched junction bases: 7. The CDR3 here is CASSWGQEATPLHF. The CDR3, as DNA: TGTGCCAGCAGCTGGGGACAGGAGGCGACACCCCTCCACTTT.

With respect to this clone: Other nucleotide sequences from this sample produce the same CDR3. This chain uses TRBV6-5 with TRBJ2-7; TRBD1 might be the D (6 bases). CDR1 is MNHEY and CDR2 is SVGAGI in the germline V gene. The CDR3 has 13 residues. Trimming cost V 0 bases and J 5 bases, with 8 bases left between them. The CDR3 DNA is TGTGCCAGCAGTTACTCCAGGGGCCACGAGCAGTACTTC. It codes for CASSYSRGHEQYF.

The J gene is TRBJ2-3, the V gene TRBV19; possible D gene TRBD2, 7 bases. There are 15 residues in the CDR3. V was clipped by 3 bases and J by 1 base, with 11 bases between them. CDR1 is LNHDA and CDR2 is SQIVND in the germline V gene (reference sequence). The CDR3 is CASSMGGPRTDTQYF. The DNA of the CDR3 is TGTGCCAGTAGTATGGGGGGGCCGCGCACAGATACGCAGTATTTT.

The chain recombines TRBV29-1 with TRBJ2-7; TRBD1 matches at 7 bases. CDR1 SQVTM and CDR2 ANQGSEA come from the germline V gene. This CDR3 contains 14 residues. V was clipped by 6 bases and J by 0 bases; unmatched bases: 8. This CDR3 is CSVESTGNSYEQYF. DNA for the CDR3: TGCAGCGTAGAGTCGACAGGGAACTCCTACGAGCAGTACTTC.

The V call is TRBV7-6, the J call TRBJ2-7, with 7 bases aligning to TRBD1. The junction had 7 bases not matched to a gene; V was cut back by 5 bases and J by 6 bases. From germline, CDR1 is SGHVS and CDR2 FNYEAQ. This CDR3 contains 13 residues. The CDR3 region is CASSRGPLAEQYF. In nucleotides, the CDR3 is TGTGCCAGCAGCAGGGGGCCTTTGGCCGAGCAGTACTTC.

The V gene is TRBV2, the J gene TRBJ1-1, with D maybe TRBD1 (5 bases). There are 14 residues in the CDR3. V dropped 5 bases and J dropped 3 bases, with 13 bases sitting between them. Germline values: CDR1 SNHLY, CDR2 FYNNEI. The CDR3: CASSRPAGHTEAFF. The CDR3 DNA sequence: TGTGCCAGCAGTCGCCCCGCGGGACACACTGAAGCTTTCTTT.

Worth noting for this clone: Additional DNA sequences in this sample encode the identical CDR3. V usage is TRBV5-1 and J usage is TRBJ1-1, with 8 bases fitting TRBD1. CDR3 size: 14 residues. The trim removed 4 bases at V and 2 bases at J, leaving 4 bases unmatched. In germline, CDR1 is SGHRS, CDR2 YFSETQ. The CDR3: CASSRTGLNTEAFF. CDR3 nucleotide sequence: TGCGCCAGCAGCAGGACAGGGCTTAACACTGAAGCTTTCTTT.

This clone was seen just once. The chain uses TRBV6-6 and TRBJ1-3; D not certain. CDR3 length: 14 amino acids. V was pared by 2 bases and J by 0 bases, with 5 bases between. Germline assignment: CDR1 MNHNY and CDR2 SVGAGI (reference sequence). CDR3 DNA sequence: TGTGCCAGCAGTTACACCTACTCTGGAAACACCATATATTTT. Amino acids: CASSYTYSGNTIYF.

This chain links TRBV12-5 with TRBJ2-1; D remains ambiguous. The germline V and J ends were trimmed by 1 base and 7 bases, with 11 bases remaining between them. Germline CDR1 is LGHNT and CDR2 is FRNRAP. The CDR3 covers 14 residues. CDR3 bases: TGTGCTAGTGGTTTGGGAAACTCCTTTAATGAGCAGTTCTTC. Protein sequence: CASGLGNSFNEQFF.

The rearrangement links TRBV10-3 to TRBJ1-4; TRBD1 agrees at 8 bases. Per the germline V gene, CDR1 is ENHRY and CDR2 is SYGVKD. The CDR3 is 14 residues long. The junction had 8 bases not matched to a gene; V was cut back by 6 bases and J by 8 bases. CDR3 nucleotide sequence: TGTGCCATCAGACCAGGGGGCGGTGGGGAAAAACTGTTTTTT. The encoded protein is CAIRPGGGGEKLFF.

The chain couples TRBV6-5 to TRBJ1-1; 8 positions match TRBD1. There are 14 residues in the CDR3. With V trimmed by 6 bases and J by 4 bases, 7 bases remained unmatched. The germline gives CDR1 MNHEY, CDR2 SVGAGI. The CDR3 DNA sequence: TGTGCCAGCAGATCCGGGACAGGCCGCACTGAAGCTTTCTTT. It translates to CASRSGTGRTEAFF.

This clone was observed a handful of times. The rearrangement links TRBV5-8 to TRBJ1-2; the match to TRBD1 covers 9 bases. The V gene end was trimmed by 4 bases and the J gene end by 2 bases; junction bases not matched to a gene: 3. This CDR3 spans 14 amino acids. Germline CDR1 reads SGHTS; CDR2 reads YDEGEE. CDR3 in amino acids: CASSADRGNYGYTF. CDR3 coding DNA: TGTGCCAGCAGCGCGGACAGGGGAAACTATGGCTACACCTTC.

This clone was seen once. The genes are TRBV19 and TRBJ1-4; D ambiguous. V lost 6 bases and J 6 bases, leaving 11 bases between the germline ends. The germline CDR1 and CDR2 sequences are LNHDA and SQIVND (reference sequence). This CDR3 is 13 amino acids long. The CDR3 coding sequence is TGTGCCAGTAGGAGTGGGCTATATGAAAAACTGTTTTTT. Translation gives CASRSGLYEKLFF.

The rearrangement joins TRBV6-5 to TRBJ1-5; the D gene is possibly TRBD1 (5 bases). Looked up from germline, CDR1 is MNHEY and CDR2 is SVGAGI. Trimming shortened V by 0 bases and J by 4 bases, and 7 bases separated the two germline ends. CDR3 length: 14 residues. The chain's CDR3 is CASSYSGGNQPQHF. The CDR3 DNA reads as TGTGCCAGCAGTTACTCTGGGGGGAATCAGCCCCAGCATTTT.

The chain employs TRBV7-2 and TRBJ2-7; perhaps TRBD1 as D (5 bases). V shed 2 bases and J shed 3 bases, with 11 bases lying between them. This CDR3 comprises 14 residues. Germline CDR1 reads SGHTA; CDR2 reads FQGNSA. CDR3 bases: TGTGCCAGCAGCTTATCAGTCCAGGGCTACGAGCAGTACTTC. Translated: CASSLSVQGYEQYF.

This clone was seen once. This chain joins TRBV4-2 and TRBJ2-2, with a possible D match to TRBD2 (6 bases). V dropped 4 bases and J dropped 2 bases, with 11 bases sitting between them. This CDR3 is built from 15 residues. Germline loops: CDR1 LGHNA, CDR2 YNFKEQ. The CDR3 DNA reads TGTGCCAGCAGCCGCCGGGACTCTAACACCGGGGAGCTGTTTTTT. Protein product: CASSRRDSNTGELFF.

This chain connects TRBV7-2 to TRBJ1-2; TRBD1 aligns across 8 bases. The CDR3 is 15 residues long. Unmatched junction bases numbered 5, after V lost 3 bases and J lost 2 bases. Per the germline V gene, CDR1 is SGHTA and CDR2 is FQGNSA. In DNA, the CDR3 is TGTGCCAGCAGCTTCGGACAGGGTTTAAACTATGGCTACACCTTC. It encodes CASSFGQGLNYGYTF.

The gene calls are TRBV7-2 and TRBJ2-4, with 7 nucleotides matching TRBD2. This CDR3 is 13 amino acids long. J was trimmed by 7 bases and V by 5 bases; bases with no gene match: 5. Germline loops: CDR1 SGHTA, CDR2 FQGNSA. The CDR3 sequence is CASSPQGGNIQYF. The CDR3 coding sequence is TGTGCCAGCAGCCCCCAGGGAGGGAACATTCAGTACTTC.

This clone has just a few counts. The rearrangement uses TRBV6-5 and TRBJ1-1, with D tentatively TRBD1 (5 bases). CDR1 is MNHEY and CDR2 is SVGAGI in the germline V gene. The CDR3 covers 14 residues. The ends were cut back, 6 bases at V and 3 bases at J, with 14 bases in the middle. The CDR3 is CASRTQGGDTEAFF. In nucleotides, the CDR3 is TGTGCCAGCAGGACCCAGGGCGGGGACACTGAAGCTTTCTTT.

The rearrangement uses TRBV6-5 and TRBJ1-6, with TRBD1 matching 8 bases. Germline V lookup: CDR1 MNHEY, CDR2 SVGAGI. V lost 2 bases, J lost 9 bases, and 6 bases stayed unmatched. This CDR3 region has 15 residues. The CDR3 coding sequence is TGTGCCAGCAGTTACCTAGGACAGGGTGCTTCACCCCTCCACTTT. It is translated as CASSYLGQGASPLHF.

This chain uses TRBV4-1 with TRBJ1-1; tentative D call: TRBD1 (6 bases). Germline V CDR1 and CDR2: MGHRA, YSYEKL. V was trimmed by 0 bases and J by 6 bases, leaving 14 bases between them. The CDR3 is 15 amino acids. The CDR3 sequence is CASSQEEGTPPEAFF. CDR3 coding DNA: TGCGCCAGCAGCCAAGAAGAAGGGACACCCCCTGAAGCTTTCTTT.